The 27 T cell receptor beta chains listed next were all sequenced from one sample in a study of cytomegalovirus exposure and HLA in healthy donors. 13 Jbeta primers and 60 Vbeta primers were used for the PCR. Assay used: immunoSEQ multiplex PCR; TCRdb lists only in-frame clones, some missing. The table lists roughly 150,000 clones, approximately 78% of them singletons. Sequenced sample: PBMCs. The receptors here all came from a middle-aged woman in good health and CMV-seropositive.

J is TRBJ2-1 and V is TRBV7-3, with 7 bases lining up with TRBD1. Germline CDR1 reads SGHTA; CDR2 reads FQGTGA. With 2 bases clipped from V and 9 bases from J, the junction kept 4 bases outside the gene matches. This CDR3 contains 13 residues. The CDR3 here is CASSLGTVGEQFF. CDR3 sequence (DNA): TGTGCCAGCAGCTTAGGGACAGTGGGTGAGCAGTTCTTC.

The chain couples TRBV16 to TRBJ2-1; 7 bases line up with TRBD1. Germline trimming cut 0 bases from V and 12 bases from J; bases unmatched to any gene: 5. The CDR3 is 13 amino acids. Germline V gene data show CDR1 as KGHSY and CDR2 as FQNENV. CDR3 DNA sequence: TGTGCCAGCAGCCAATCGGGGGACAGATGGCAGTTCTTC. It translates to CASSQSGDRWQFF.

The CDR3 nucleotides read TGTGCCAGCAGTGGGGGAGTATTGACAGGGGGCACAGATACGCAGTATTTT. Encoded protein: CASSGGVLTGGTDTQYF. The chain employs TRBV2 and TRBJ2-3; 8 positions agree with TRBD1. Germline CDR1 and CDR2: SNHLY and FYNNEI. The CDR3 has 17 residues. The V gene end was trimmed by 4 bases and the J gene end by 1 base; junction bases not matched to a gene: 10.

J is TRBJ2-1 and V is TRBV9, with D possibly matching TRBD1 (5 bases). The CDR3 is 13 residues long. The V gene's germline CDR1 is SGDLS and CDR2 YYNGEE. Trimming cost V 3 bases and J 4 bases, with 8 bases left between them. This CDR3 is CASSERQYNEQFF. As DNA, the CDR3 is TGTGCCAGCAGCGAGCGACAGTACAATGAGCAGTTCTTC.

J is TRBJ2-2 and V is TRBV9, with TRBD1 matching over 9 bases. The V segment lost 4 bases and the J segment 8 bases; nucleotides outside the gene matches: 9. CDR1 and CDR2 from the germline V gene are SGDLS and YYNGEE. The CDR3 has 15 residues. CDR3 nucleotide sequence: TGTGCCAGCAGCCCCCGGGACAGGGCCTCAGGGGAGCTGTTTTTT. Residues: CASSPRDRASGELFF.

This chain uses TRBV28 with TRBJ1-2; TRBD1 matches at 8 bases. V shed 7 bases and J 5 bases; nucleotides not matched to a gene: 9. The germline CDR1 and CDR2 sequences are MDHEN and SYDVKM. CDR3 length: 14 residues. The chain's CDR3 is CASTPDRDGYGYTF. For the CDR3, the DNA is TGTGCCAGCACCCCGGACAGGGACGGGTATGGCTACACCTTC.

Comment on this clone: Other DNA sequences in the same sample also yield this CDR3. V usage is TRBV18 and J usage is TRBJ2-1; 14 nucleotides align to TRBD2. With V trimmed by 3 bases and J by 12 bases, 4 bases remained unmatched. This CDR3 contains 14 residues. From germline, CDR1 is KGHSH and CDR2 LQKENI. The CDR3 sequence is CASSPGLAGEGQFF. CDR3 in DNA: TGTGCCAGCTCACCGGGACTAGCGGGAGAGGGGCAGTTCTTC.

The chain combines TRBV5-1 with TRBJ2-7, with TRBD2 matching over 7 bases. The trim removed 0 bases at V and 6 bases at J, leaving 9 bases unmatched. From germline, CDR1 is SGHRS and CDR2 YFSETQ. This CDR3 is 15 amino acids long. Written as DNA, the CDR3 is TGCGCCAGCAGCTTGGGGACTAGAGAGCGGCTCGAGCAGTACTTC. Translating it yields CASSLGTRERLEQYF.

The chain carries TRBV2 and TRBJ2-3; the D gene is possibly TRBD2 (7 bases). V lost 2 bases and J 6 bases, leaving 15 bases between the germline ends. Germline assignment: CDR1 SNHLY and CDR2 FYNNEI. The CDR3 has 15 amino acids. CDR3 protein: CASSETGGPRDTQYF. For the CDR3, the DNA is TGTGCCAGCAGTGAAACGGGGGGCCCCAGGGATACGCAGTATTTT.

The chain combines TRBV13 with TRBJ2-5; TRBD2 aligns across 13 bases. Trimming cost V 5 bases and J 4 bases; bases outside gene matches: 7. This CDR3 is 16 amino acids long. CDR1 PRHDT and CDR2 FYEKMQ come from the germline V gene (reference sequence). Written as DNA, the CDR3 is TGTGCCAGCAGCGAACAACTAGCGGGGGGGGCAGAGACCCAGTACTTC. Translating gives CASSEQLAGGAETQYF.

In its sample, this clone was seen once. CDR3 loop: CASRRDSLADTQYF. Written as DNA, the CDR3 is TGTGCCAGCAGGCGGGACAGTTTAGCAGATACGCAGTATTTT. The rearrangement links TRBV6-5 to TRBJ2-3, with D maybe TRBD1 (7 bases). Trimming pared 6 bases from V and 4 bases from J, leaving 14 bases between. This CDR3 has 14 amino acids. CDR1 is MNHEY, CDR2 SVGAGI, per germline.

This sequence joins TRBV5-4 and TRBJ2-2, with TRBD2 matching 9 bases. CDR3 size: 16 residues. J lost 8 bases, V lost 4 bases, and 12 bases had no gene match. From germline, CDR1 is SGHNT and CDR2 YYREEE (reference sequence). This CDR3 reads CASSPQGGRAEGELFF. DNA for the CDR3: TGTGCCAGCAGCCCCCAGGGCGGGAGGGCTGAGGGGGAGCTGTTTTTT.

This clone was recorded once. V usage is TRBV7-2 and J usage is TRBJ2-5, with D possibly being TRBD2 (6 bases). Germline V gene data show CDR1 as SGHTA and CDR2 as FQGNSA. The CDR3 covers 14 residues. V lost 2 bases and J 2 bases, leaving 9 bases between the germline ends. Here the CDR3 DNA reads TGTGCCAGCAGCTTAAGTCGGGGGCAAGAGACCCAGTACTTC. The encoded protein is CASSLSRGQETQYF. Looking up the rest from reference TRBV7-2 and TRBJ2-5 gives the full variable domain: GAGVSQSPSNKVTEKGKDVELRCDPISGHTALYWYRQSLGQGLEFLIYFQGNSAPDKSGLPSDRFSAERTGGSVSTLTIQRTQQEDSAVYLCASSLSRGQETQYFGPGTRLLVL.

This clone showed up just once. The chain joins TRBV18 to TRBJ1-2; 9 bases map to TRBD1. Trimming cost V 4 bases and J 0 bases; bases outside gene matches: 0. From germline, CDR1 is KGHSH and CDR2 LQKENI. This CDR3 is built from 14 residues. CDR3 sequence (DNA): TGTGCCAGCTCACGGGACAGGGCTAACTATGGCTACACCTTC. Amino acids: CASSRDRANYGYTF.

This chain links TRBV23-1 with TRBJ2-3, with a weak D call TRBD1 (5 bases). TRBV23-1 is placed among ORFs of uncertain function. The germline V and J ends were trimmed by 5 bases and 0 bases, with 15 bases remaining between them. The CDR3 is made up of 16 amino acids. CDR3 in amino acids: CASSSIGDTSTDTQYF. CDR3 nucleotide sequence: TGCGCCAGCAGTTCTATAGGGGATACAAGCACAGATACGCAGTATTTT.

This chain joins TRBV30 and TRBJ1-1, with D possibly TRBD1 on 6 matching bases. V shed 0 bases and J shed 7 bases, with 18 bases lying between them. The length of the CDR3 is 15 residues. Germline V gene lookup returns CDR1 GTSNPN and CDR2 SVGIG (reference sequence). The CDR3 loop reads CAWSVSGRGANEAFF. The CDR3 DNA reads TGTGCCTGGAGTGTATCAGGGAGGGGGGCTAATGAAGCTTTCTTT.

The CDR3 nucleotides read TGTGCCAGCAGTTTTCCTACAGCCTTCACCTACAATGAGCAGTTCTTC. Residues: CASSFPTAFTYNEQFF. The genes are TRBV28 and TRBJ2-1; D unclear. The CDR3 runs to 16 residues. Trimming removed 3 bases from V and 2 bases from J, with 14 bases in between. Germline V CDR1 and CDR2: MDHEN, SYDVKM.

Here the CDR3 reads CASSPRTGGASGEKLFF. CDR3 DNA sequence: TGTGCCAGCAGCCCTCGGACAGGGGGCGCAAGTGGGGAAAAACTGTTTTTT. The chain links TRBV4-2 to TRBJ1-4, with TRBD1 identical over 11 bases. The CDR3 sequence is 17 residues long. The junction had 12 bases not matched to a gene; V was cut back by 4 bases and J by 8 bases. Germline CDR1 reads LGHNA; CDR2 reads YNFKEQ.

The chain is built from TRBV27 and TRBJ2-5, with a weak D call TRBD1 (7 bases). Germline V lookup: CDR1 MNHEY, CDR2 SMNVEV (reference sequence). V was cut by 4 bases and J by 3 bases, with 15 bases left in between. This CDR3 spans 15 amino acids. CDR3 DNA: TGTGCCAGCAGTTCCCCAGGGGGGCCGGAAGAGACCCAGTACTTC. It is translated as CASSSPGGPEETQYF.

The V gene is TRBV18, the J gene TRBJ2-7; TRBD2 might be the D (6 bases). CDR1 is KGHSH, CDR2 LQKENI, per germline. The length of the CDR3 is 19 residues. Trimming removed 6 bases at V and 0 bases at J, with 27 bases between. The CDR3 DNA follows: TGTGCCAGCTCCTCCACACTGGGCGCGGGAATTGAGAGCTCCTACGAGCAGTACTTC. Translated, it gives CASSSTLGAGIESSYEQYF.

This chain joins TRBV28 and TRBJ2-7, with a tentative D call TRBD2 (5 bases). The CDR3 sequence is 15 residues long. Germline values: CDR1 MDHEN, CDR2 SYDVKM. V lost 5 bases and J lost 7, with 21 bases in between. This CDR3 is CASSPHRGSYYEQYF. In nucleotides, the CDR3 is TGTGCCAGCAGTCCCCATCGAGGGTCTTACTATGAGCAGTACTTC.

The chain has TRBV4-1 and TRBJ2-5; D ambiguous. V was trimmed by 5 bases and J by 7 bases, leaving 14 bases between them. The CDR3 contains 13 residues. In germline, CDR1 is MGHRA, CDR2 YSYEKL. The CDR3 reads CASSDSEAATQYF. DNA for the CDR3: TGCGCCAGCAGCGACTCCGAAGCCGCGACCCAGTACTTC.

This clone was observed a handful of times. The rearrangement uses TRBV10-3 and TRBJ1-5; TRBD1 matches 12 bases. The CDR3 spans 15 residues. The germline gives CDR1 ENHRY, CDR2 SYGVKD. Trimming cost V 6 bases and J 1 base; bases outside gene matches: 1. The CDR3 protein is CAIRGTGGSNQPQHF. Written as DNA, the CDR3 is TGTGCCATCAGGGGGACAGGGGGCAGCAATCAGCCCCAGCATTTT.

As DNA, the CDR3 is TGTGCCACCGCCAGGGGGCGGACCGGGGAGCTGTTTTTT. Encoded protein: CATARGRTGELFF. The genes are TRBV27 and TRBJ2-2; 8 bases are shared with TRBD1. V dropped 10 bases and J dropped 5; count of bases not matched to a gene: 6. This CDR3 is built from 13 residues. Germline CDR1 MNHEY, CDR2 SMNVEV (reference sequence).

The sample holds one count of this clone. The chain uses TRBV29-1 and TRBJ2-1, with a tentative D call TRBD1 (5 bases). V lost 6 bases and J 0 bases, leaving 15 bases between the germline ends. Germline V gene sequence: CDR1 SQVTM, CDR2 ANQGSEA. CDR3 length: 15 residues. CDR3: CSVRIGAASYNEQFF. Written as DNA, the CDR3 is TGCAGCGTGCGGATTGGGGCGGCCTCCTACAATGAGCAGTTCTTC.

The V gene is TRBV5-1, the J gene TRBJ2-2, with TRBD1 as a possible D gene (5 bases). The V gene's germline CDR1 is SGHRS and CDR2 YFSETQ. Trimming stripped 4 bases from V and 0 bases from J, with 10 bases between. This CDR3 is built from 15 residues. The CDR3: CASSTVTANTGELFF. CDR3 nucleotide sequence: TGCGCCAGCAGCACCGTGACAGCGAACACCGGGGAGCTGTTTTTT.

V usage is TRBV4-2 and J usage is TRBJ2-5; D is possibly TRBD2 (7 bases). The CDR3 covers 14 residues. CDR1 and CDR2 from the germline V gene are LGHNA and YNFKEQ. V was shortened by 3 bases and J by 4 bases, with 12 bases between the two germline ends. The DNA of the CDR3 is TGTGCCAGCAGCCACGGGGGGCATCGAGAGACCCAGTACTTC. This sequence encodes CASSHGGHRETQYF.